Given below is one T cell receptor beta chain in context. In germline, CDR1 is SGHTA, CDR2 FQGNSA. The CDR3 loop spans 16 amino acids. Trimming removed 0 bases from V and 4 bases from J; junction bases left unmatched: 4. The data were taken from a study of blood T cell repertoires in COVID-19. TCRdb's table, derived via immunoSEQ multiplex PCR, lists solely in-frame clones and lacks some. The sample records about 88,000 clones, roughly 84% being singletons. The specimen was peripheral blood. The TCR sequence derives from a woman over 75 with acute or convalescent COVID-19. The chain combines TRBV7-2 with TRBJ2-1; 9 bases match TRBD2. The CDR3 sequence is CASSLALAGGYNEQFF. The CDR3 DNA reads TGTGCCAGCAGCTTAGCGCTGGCGGGGGGGTACAATGAGCAGTTCTTC.